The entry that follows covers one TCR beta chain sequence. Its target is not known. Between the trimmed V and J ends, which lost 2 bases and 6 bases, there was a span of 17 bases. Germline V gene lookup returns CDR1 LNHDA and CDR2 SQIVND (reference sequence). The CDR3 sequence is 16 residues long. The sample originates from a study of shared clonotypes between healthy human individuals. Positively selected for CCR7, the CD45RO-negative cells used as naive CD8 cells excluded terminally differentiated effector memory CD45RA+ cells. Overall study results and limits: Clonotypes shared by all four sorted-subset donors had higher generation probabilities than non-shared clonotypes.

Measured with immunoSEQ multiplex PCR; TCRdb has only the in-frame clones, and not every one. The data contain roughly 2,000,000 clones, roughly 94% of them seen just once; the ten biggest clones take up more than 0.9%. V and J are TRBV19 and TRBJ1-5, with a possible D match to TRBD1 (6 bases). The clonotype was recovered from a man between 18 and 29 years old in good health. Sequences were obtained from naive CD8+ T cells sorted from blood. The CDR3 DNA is TGTGCCAGTAGTATAATCTTTGGGACAACAGTTCAGCCCCAGCATTTT. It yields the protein CASSIIFGTTVQPQHF.